The source of this T cell receptor (beta chain) is a study of blood T cell repertoires in COVID-19 (TCRdb year 2020). About the investigation overall: The collaborator samples originated in the United States, Italy and Spain and spanned the acute and convalescent phases of COVID-19. The material from the prospective study consisted of cDNA or gDNA derived from T cells, B-cell-depleted T cells, or PBMCs. Deeply sampled blood TCRbeta repertoires from subjects exposed to, actively infected with, or recovered from COVID-19 were included in the dataset. The repertoires were released in a freely available public database intended as a resource for research on the immune response to SARS-CoV-2. The samples were drawn from the first 160 participants of the ongoing ImmuneRACE study and from some 1,300 subjects provided by 6 global collaborators. A de-identified subject ID, COVID-19 status, age in years and sex were almost always included in the sample metadata. HLA class I and class II types, where available, came from metadata supplied by the sample provider rather than from assay-based typing. The research as a whole found: The amount of clinical and demographic metadata varied by source and participant and was provided uncurated.

Collaborating institutions collected whole blood in K2EDTA tubes following their own protocols. Collaborator samples were shipped for TCRbeta analysis as frozen whole blood, isolated PBMCs, or DNA extracted from either sample type. The immunoSEQ Assay, a bias-controlled multiplex PCR, was used to amplify TCRbeta CDR3 regions from genomic DNA. Turning to the authors' computational methods: Within the assay, amplification of reference gene primers was used to estimate how many nucleated cells each sample contained. To quantify the absolute abundance of each unique TCRbeta CDR3 rearrangement, sequence reads were collapsed and filtered. For each sample, productive Simpson clonality was calculated by taking the square root of Simpson's diversity index across productive rearrangements. In its TCRdb copy, this immuneACCESS table keeps in-frame sequences only and misses some clones. Where compared with another copy, unresolved V genes explain less than half of these, and the others have no known cause. For V, J and clone size, that table is used; D and trimming come from the DNA. The sample table holds tens of thousands of clones, of which about 80% were seen once. Under 50% of the sample is taken by the ten largest.

Details on this clone: Its antigen is not yet known. Base qualities are not recorded, but no much larger clone differs from it by a single base.

The sequence came from a human donor in a cohort sampled during active COVID-19. The material sequenced was peripheral blood.

The nucleotide sequence is TGTGCCAGCTCACCAGGGACGGCGGGGGGCGAGCAGTACTTC. Its translation reads: CASSPGTAGGEQYF. Recombination connected TRBV18 to TRBJ2-7; TRBD2 agrees with 8 junctional bases. The germline V gene sets CDR1 to KGHSH and CDR2 to LQKENI. The CDR3 spans 14 residues, from the cysteine through the phenylalanine. Only the CDR3 DNA is retained, 42 bases long and in frame from the first base. Germline trimming amounts to 2 bases on V and 6 bases on J, with 6 as the count of junction bases outside the gene matches.